This T cell receptor beta chain was documented in a study of cytomegalovirus exposure and HLA in healthy donors. Whole-study results and caveats: Across all donors, roughly uniform sequencing depth was an assumption of the presence/absence analyses. An analysis that was carried out later associated 15,000 to 20,000 TCR beta sequences with HLA alleles at 0.05 false discovery rate.

This clone was seen only once. The antigen is unknown. The PCR made use of 60 Vbeta and 13 Jbeta primers. Here immunoSEQ multiplex PCR was the method, and the copy in TCRdb shows in-frame clones only, minus some. The sample records about 120,000 clones, around four fifths being singletons. CDR1 is MNHEY, CDR2 SMNVEV, per germline (reference sequence). With 8 bases clipped from V and 2 bases from J, the junction kept 10 bases outside the gene matches. The CDR3 is 15 amino acids. The source material was PBMCs. This chain joins TRBV27 and TRBJ2-7, with 9 positions matching TRBD1. The TCR originated in a man aged 55 to 70 in good health and CMV-seropositive. CDR3 loop: CASGTGFLATYEQYF. The CDR3 DNA is TGTGCCAGCGGGACAGGGTTTTTAGCTACCTACGAGCAGTACTTC.